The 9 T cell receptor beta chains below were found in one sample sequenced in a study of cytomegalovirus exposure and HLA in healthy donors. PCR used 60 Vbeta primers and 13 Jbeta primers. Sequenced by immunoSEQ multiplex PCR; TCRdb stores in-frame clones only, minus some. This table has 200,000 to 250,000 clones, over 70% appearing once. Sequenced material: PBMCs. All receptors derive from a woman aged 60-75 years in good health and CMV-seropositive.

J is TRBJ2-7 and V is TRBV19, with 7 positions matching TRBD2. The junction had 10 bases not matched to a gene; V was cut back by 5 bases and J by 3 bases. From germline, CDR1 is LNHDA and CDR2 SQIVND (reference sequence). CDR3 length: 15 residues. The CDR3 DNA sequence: TGTGCCAGTAGTCCCGGGATACAGCGGGGCTACGAGCAGTACTTC. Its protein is CASSPGIQRGYEQYF.

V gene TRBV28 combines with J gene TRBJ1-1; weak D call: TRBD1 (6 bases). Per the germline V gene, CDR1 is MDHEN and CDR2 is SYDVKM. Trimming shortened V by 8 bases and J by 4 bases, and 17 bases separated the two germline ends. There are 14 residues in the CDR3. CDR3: CASGPGGASTEAFF. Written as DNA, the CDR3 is TGTGCCAGCGGCCCCGGGGGGGCGAGCACTGAAGCTTTCTTT.

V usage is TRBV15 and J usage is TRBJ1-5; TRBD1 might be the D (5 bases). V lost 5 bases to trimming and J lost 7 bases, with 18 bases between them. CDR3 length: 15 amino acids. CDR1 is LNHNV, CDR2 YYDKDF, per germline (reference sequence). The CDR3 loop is CATSPVGQGNQPQHF. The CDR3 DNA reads TGTGCCACCAGCCCGGTGGGGCAAGGGAACCAGCCCCAGCATTTT.

For the CDR3, the DNA is TGTGCCAGCTCACCTGTAGCGCATGAGCAGTTCTTC. This sequence encodes CASSPVAHEQFF. The chain links TRBV18 to TRBJ2-1; a possible D gene is TRBD2 (5 bases). In germline, CDR1 is KGHSH, CDR2 LQKENI. Trimming removed 3 bases at V and 8 bases at J, with 8 bases between. The CDR3 extends over 12 amino acids.

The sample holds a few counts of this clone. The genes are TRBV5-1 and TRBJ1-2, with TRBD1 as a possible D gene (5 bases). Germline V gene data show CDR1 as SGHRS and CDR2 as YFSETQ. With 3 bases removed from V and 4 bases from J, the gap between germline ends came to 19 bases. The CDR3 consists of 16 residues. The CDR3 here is CASSSRPDRRTYGYTF. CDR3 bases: TGCGCCAGCAGCTCAAGGCCAGACAGAAGAACCTATGGCTACACCTTC.

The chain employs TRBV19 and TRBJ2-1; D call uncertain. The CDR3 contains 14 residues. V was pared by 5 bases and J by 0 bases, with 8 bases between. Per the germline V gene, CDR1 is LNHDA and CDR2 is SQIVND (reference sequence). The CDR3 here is CASSPVSSYNEQFF. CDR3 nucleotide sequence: TGTGCCAGTAGTCCGGTGAGCTCCTACAATGAGCAGTTCTTC.

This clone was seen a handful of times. The CDR3 coding sequence is TGTGCCAGCAGCGTAGGCCCAGGGGTCTACGAGCAGTACTTC. As protein: CASSVGPGVYEQYF. This chain joins TRBV9 and TRBJ2-7; D possibly corresponds to TRBD1 (6 bases). Per the germline V gene, CDR1 is SGDLS and CDR2 is YYNGEE. V was clipped by 0 bases and J by 3 bases, with 10 bases between them. The CDR3 extends over 14 amino acids.

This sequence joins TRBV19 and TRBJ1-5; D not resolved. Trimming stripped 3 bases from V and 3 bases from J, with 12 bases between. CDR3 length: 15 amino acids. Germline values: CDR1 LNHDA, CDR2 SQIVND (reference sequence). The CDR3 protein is CASSMVADYNQPQHF. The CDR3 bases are TGTGCCAGTAGTATGGTGGCAGACTACAATCAGCCCCAGCATTTT.

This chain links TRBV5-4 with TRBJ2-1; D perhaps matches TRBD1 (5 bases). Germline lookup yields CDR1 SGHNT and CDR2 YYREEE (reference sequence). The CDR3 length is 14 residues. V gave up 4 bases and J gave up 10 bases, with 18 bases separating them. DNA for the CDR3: TGTGCCAGCAGCCAAAATCAGGCGTCAGGGGAGCAGTTCTTC. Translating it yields CASSQNQASGEQFF.